This TCR beta chain was sequenced in a study of blood T cell repertoires in COVID-19. Study in general: Italy, Spain and the United States were the sources of the convalescent and acute COVID-19 samples.

Original data processing: Reference gene primer amplification yielded estimated nucleated cell counts. Sequencing was performed with immunoSEQ multiplex PCR; in TCRdb, only in-frame clones are kept and a portion is missing. Clone size and the V and J calls come from that table; the DNA yielded D and trimming. The sample lists around 220,000 clones; roughly 80% were seen once. CDR3 length: 14 amino acids. V shed 4 bases and J 4 bases; nucleotides not matched to a gene: 5. Per the germline V gene, CDR1 is SGHDT and CDR2 is YYEEEE. This chain uses TRBV5-6 with TRBJ2-5; 9 bases match TRBD1. The sequenced material came from peripheral blood. This receptor was taken from a woman aged 80 or over with acute or convalescent COVID-19. For the CDR3, the DNA is TGTGCCAGCAGCACTGGGACAGGGCTAGAGACCCAGTACTTC. Translated, it gives CASSTGTGLETQYF.